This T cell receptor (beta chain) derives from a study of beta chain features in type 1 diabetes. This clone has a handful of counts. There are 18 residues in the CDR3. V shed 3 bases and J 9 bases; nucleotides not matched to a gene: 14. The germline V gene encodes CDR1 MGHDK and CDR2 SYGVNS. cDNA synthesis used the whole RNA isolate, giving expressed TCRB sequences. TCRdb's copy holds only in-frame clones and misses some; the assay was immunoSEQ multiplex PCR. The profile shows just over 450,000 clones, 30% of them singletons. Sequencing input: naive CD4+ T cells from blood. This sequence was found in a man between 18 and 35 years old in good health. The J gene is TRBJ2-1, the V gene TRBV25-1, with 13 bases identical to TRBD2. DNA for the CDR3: TGTGCCAGCAGTGACACTCCGACCGGGACTAGCGGGATCATTGAGCAGTTCTTC. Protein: CASSDTPTGTSGIIEQFF. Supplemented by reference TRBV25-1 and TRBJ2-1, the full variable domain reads EADIYQTPRYLVIGTGKKITLECSQTMGHDKMYWYQQDPGMELHLIHYSYGVNSTEKGDLSSESTVSRIRTEHFPLTLESARPSHTSQYLCASSDTPTGTSGIIEQFFGPGTRLTVL.